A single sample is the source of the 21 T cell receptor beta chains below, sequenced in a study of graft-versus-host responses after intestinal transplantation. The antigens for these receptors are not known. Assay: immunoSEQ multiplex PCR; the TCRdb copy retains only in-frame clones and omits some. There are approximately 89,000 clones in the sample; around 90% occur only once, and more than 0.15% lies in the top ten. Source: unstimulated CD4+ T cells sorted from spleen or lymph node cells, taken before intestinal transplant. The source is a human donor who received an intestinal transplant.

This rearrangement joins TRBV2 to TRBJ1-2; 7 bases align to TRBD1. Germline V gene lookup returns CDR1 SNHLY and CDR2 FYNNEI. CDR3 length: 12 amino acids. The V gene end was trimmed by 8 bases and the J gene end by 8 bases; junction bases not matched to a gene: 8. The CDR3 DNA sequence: TGTGCCAGCCGCACTACAGGGGACGGCTACACCTTC. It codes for CASRTTGDGYTF. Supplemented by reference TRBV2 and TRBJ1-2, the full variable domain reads EPEVTQTPSHQVTQMGQEVILRCVPISNHLYFYWYRQILGQKVEFLVSFYNNEISEKSEIFDDQFSVERPDGSNFTLKIRSTKLEDSAMYFCASRTTGDGYTFGSGTRLTVV.

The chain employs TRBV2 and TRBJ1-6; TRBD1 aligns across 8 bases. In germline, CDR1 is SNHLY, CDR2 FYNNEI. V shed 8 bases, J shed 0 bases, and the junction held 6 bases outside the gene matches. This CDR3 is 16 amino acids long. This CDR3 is CASYYRGGSYNSPLHF. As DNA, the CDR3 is TGTGCCAGCTATTACAGGGGGGGCTCCTATAATTCACCCCTCCACTTT.

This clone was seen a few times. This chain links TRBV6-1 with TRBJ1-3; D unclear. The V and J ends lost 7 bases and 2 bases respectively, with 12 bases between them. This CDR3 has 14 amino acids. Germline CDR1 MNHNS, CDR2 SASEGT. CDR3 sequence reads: CASTMALPGNTIYF. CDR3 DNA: TGTGCCAGCACAATGGCCTTGCCTGGAAACACCATATATTTT.

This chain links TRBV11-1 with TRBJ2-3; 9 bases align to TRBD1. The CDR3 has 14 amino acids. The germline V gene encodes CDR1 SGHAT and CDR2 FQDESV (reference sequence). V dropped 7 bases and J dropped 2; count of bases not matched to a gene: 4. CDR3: CASIDRGTTDTQYF. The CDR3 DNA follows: TGTGCCAGCATCGACAGGGGGACCACAGATACGCAGTATTTT. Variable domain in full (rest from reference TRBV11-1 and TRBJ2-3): EAEVAQSPRYKITEKSQAVAFWCDPISGHATLYWYRQILGQGPELLVQFQDESVVDDSQLPKDRFSAERLKGVDSTLKIQPAELGDSAMYLCASIDRGTTDTQYFGPGTRLTVL.

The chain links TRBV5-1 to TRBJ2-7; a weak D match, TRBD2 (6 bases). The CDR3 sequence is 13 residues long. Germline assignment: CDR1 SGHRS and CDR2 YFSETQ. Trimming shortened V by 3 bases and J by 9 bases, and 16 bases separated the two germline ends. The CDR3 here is CASSSEVSGVQYF. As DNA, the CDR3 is TGCGCCAGCAGCTCGGAGGTATCGGGAGTGCAGTACTTC.

CDR3 DNA: TGTGCCAGCAGCTACCTTCACAGGGCAGATACGCAGTATTTT. This sequence encodes CASSYLHRADTQYF. J is TRBJ2-3 and V is TRBV7-6; tentative D call: TRBD1 (6 bases). Germline V CDR1 and CDR2: SGHVS, FNYEAQ. V gave up 4 bases and J gave up 4 bases, with 12 bases separating them. The CDR3 is 14 amino acids.

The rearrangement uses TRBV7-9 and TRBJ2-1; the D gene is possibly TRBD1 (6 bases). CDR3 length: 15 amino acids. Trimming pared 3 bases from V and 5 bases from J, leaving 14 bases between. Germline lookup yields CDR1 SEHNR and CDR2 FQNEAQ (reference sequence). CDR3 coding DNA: TGTGCCAGCAGCTTTCAGGGGTCGAGACACAATGAGCAGTTCTTC. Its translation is CASSFQGSRHNEQFF.

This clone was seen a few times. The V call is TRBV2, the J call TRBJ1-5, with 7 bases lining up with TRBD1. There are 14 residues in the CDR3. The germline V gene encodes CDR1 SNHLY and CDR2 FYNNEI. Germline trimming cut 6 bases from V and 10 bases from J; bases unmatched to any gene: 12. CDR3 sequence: CASRETGKLSPQHF. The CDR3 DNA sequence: TGTGCCAGCAGGGAGACAGGGAAACTCTCACCCCAGCATTTT.

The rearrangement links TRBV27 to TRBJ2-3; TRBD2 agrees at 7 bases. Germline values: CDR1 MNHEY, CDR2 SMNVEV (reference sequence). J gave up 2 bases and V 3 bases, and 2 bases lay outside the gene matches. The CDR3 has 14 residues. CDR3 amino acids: CASSLAGVTDTQYF. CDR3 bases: TGTGCCAGCAGTTTGGCGGGGGTCACAGATACGCAGTATTTT.

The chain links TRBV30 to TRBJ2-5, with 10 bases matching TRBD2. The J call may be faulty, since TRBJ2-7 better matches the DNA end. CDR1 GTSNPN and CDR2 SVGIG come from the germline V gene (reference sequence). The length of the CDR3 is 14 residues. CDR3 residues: CARSGSSGSYEQYF. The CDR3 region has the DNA TGTGCCCGAAGTGGATCTAGCGGGAGCTACGAGCAGTACTTC.

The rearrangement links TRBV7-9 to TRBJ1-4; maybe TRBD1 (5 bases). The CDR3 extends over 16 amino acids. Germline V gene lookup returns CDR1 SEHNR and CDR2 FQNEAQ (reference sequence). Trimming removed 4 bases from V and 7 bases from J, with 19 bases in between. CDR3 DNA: TGTGCCAGCAGCTCCAACCTCGGGGGGGGAGGTGAAAAACTGTTTTTT. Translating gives CASSSNLGGGGEKLFF.

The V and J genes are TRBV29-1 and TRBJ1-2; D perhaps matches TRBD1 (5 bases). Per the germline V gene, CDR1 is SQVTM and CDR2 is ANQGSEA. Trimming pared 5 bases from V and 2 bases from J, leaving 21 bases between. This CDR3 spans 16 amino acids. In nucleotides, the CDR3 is TGCAGCGTTCCCCACCGGGGGGTGGGAGTCAACTATGGCTACACCTTC. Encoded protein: CSVPHRGVGVNYGYTF.

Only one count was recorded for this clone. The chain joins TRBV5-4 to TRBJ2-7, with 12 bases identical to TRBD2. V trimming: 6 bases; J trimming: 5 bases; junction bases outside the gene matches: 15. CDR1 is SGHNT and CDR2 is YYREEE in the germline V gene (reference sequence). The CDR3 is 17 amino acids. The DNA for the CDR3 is TGTGCCAGCACCCCCGGCGGGCTAGCGGGAGGGAGCCACGAGCAGTACTTC. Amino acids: CASTPGGLAGGSHEQYF.

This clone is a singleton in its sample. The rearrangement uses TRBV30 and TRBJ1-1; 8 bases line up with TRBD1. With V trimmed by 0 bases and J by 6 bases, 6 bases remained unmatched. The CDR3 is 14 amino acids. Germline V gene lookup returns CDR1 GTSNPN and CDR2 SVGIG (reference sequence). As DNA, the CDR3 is TGTGCCTGGAGTGTACTGGCAGGGGGCTCTGAAGCTTTCTTT. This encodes CAWSVLAGGSEAFF.

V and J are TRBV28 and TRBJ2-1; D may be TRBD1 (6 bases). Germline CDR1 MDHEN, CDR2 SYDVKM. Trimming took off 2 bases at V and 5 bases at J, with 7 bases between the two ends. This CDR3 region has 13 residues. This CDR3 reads CASSLRDNNEQFF. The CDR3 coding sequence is TGTGCCAGCAGTTTACGGGACAACAATGAGCAGTTCTTC.

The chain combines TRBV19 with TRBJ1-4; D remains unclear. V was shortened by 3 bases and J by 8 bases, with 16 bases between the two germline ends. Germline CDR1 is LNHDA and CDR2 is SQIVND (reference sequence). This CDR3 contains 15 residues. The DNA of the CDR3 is TGTGCCAGTAGTATCCGACGGGATCAATCCGAAAAACTGTTTTTT. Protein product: CASSIRRDQSEKLFF.

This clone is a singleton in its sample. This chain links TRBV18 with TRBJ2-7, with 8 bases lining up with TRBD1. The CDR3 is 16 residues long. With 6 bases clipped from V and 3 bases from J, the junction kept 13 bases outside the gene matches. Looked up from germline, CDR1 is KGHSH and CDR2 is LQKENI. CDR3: CASSLPRGQGRYEQYF. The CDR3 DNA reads TGTGCCAGCTCTCTGCCACGCGGACAGGGTCGCTACGAGCAGTACTTC.

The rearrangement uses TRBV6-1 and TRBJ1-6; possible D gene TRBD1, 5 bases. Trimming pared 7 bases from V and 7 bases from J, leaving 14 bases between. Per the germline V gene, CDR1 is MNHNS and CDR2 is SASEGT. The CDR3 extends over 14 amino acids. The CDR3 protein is CASNWREGNSPLHF. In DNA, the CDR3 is TGTGCCAGCAACTGGCGGGAGGGGAATTCACCCCTCCACTTT.

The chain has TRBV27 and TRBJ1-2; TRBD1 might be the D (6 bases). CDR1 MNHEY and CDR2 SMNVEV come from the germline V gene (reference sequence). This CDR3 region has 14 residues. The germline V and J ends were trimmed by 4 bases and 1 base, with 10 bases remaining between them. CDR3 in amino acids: CASSSGRGNYGYTF. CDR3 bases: TGTGCCAGCAGTTCCGGCAGGGGTAACTATGGCTACACCTTC.

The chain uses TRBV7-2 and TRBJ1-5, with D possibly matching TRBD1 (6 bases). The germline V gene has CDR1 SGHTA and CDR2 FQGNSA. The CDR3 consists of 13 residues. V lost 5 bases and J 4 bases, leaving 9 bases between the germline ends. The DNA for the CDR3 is TGTGCCAGCAGCGGACAGCTAAATCAGCCCCAGCATTTT. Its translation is CASSGQLNQPQHF. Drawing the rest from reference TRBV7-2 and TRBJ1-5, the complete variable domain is GAGVSQSPSNKVTEKGKDVELRCDPISGHTALYWYRQSLGQGLEFLIYFQGNSAPDKSGLPSDRFSAERTGGSVSTLTIQRTQQEDSAVYLCASSGQLNQPQHFGDGTRLSIL.

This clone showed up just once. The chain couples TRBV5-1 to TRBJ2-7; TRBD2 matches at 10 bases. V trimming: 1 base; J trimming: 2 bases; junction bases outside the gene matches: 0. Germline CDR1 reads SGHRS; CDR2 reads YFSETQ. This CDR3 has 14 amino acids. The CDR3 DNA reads TGCGCCAGCAGCTTGACTAGCGGGACCTACGAGCAGTACTTC. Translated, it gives CASSLTSGTYEQYF. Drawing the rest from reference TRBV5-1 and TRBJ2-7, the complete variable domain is KAGVTQTPRYLIKTRGQQVTLSCSPISGHRSVSWYQQTPGQGLQFLFEYFSETQRNKGNFPGRFSGRQFSNSRSEMNVSTLELGDSALYLCASSLTSGTYEQYFGPGTRLTVT.